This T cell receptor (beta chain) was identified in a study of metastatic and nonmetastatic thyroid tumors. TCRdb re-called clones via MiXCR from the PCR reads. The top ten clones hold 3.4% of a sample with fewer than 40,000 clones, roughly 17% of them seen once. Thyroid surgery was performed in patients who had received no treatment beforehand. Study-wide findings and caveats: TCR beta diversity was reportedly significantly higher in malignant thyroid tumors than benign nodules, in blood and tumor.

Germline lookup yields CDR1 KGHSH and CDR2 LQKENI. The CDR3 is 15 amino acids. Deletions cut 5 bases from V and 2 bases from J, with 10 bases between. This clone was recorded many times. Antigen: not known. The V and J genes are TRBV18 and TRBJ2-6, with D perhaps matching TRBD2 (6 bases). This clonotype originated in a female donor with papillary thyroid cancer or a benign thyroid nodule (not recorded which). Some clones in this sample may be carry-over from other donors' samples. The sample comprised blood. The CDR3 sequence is CASSAGRAGANVLTF. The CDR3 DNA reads TGTGCCAGCTCAGCGGGGAGAGCTGGGGCCAACGTCCTGACTTTC.